The 32 T cell receptor beta chains in this list originate from one sample, sequenced in a study of T cell changes during pregnancy in multiple sclerosis. Produced via immunoSEQ multiplex PCR; TCRdb's table is partial and in-frame only. The sample holds roughly 65,000 clones, around nine tenths seen once. The sample was peripheral blood, taken in the third trimester of pregnancy. The receptors here all came from a female donor in good health, enrolled as a control in a pregnancy study.

This chain connects TRBV5-1 to TRBJ2-7, with D tentatively TRBD1 (6 bases). This CDR3 spans 15 amino acids. CDR1 is SGHRS, CDR2 YFSETQ, per germline. Trimming left V 0 bases short and J 5 bases short, with 15 bases between. The CDR3 loop reads CASSLGSTGYDEQYF. The DNA of the CDR3 is TGCGCCAGCAGCTTGGGATCTACAGGGTACGACGAGCAGTACTTC.

This rearrangement joins TRBV2 to TRBJ2-5; D is uncertain. V was pared by 6 bases and J by 3 bases, with 8 bases between. This CDR3 contains 12 residues. CDR1 is SNHLY and CDR2 is FYNNEI in the germline V gene. The CDR3 DNA follows: TGTGCCAGCAGCCCATCAAAAGAGACCCAGTACTTC. Translated, it gives CASSPSKETQYF.

This clone appeared a single time. This chain joins TRBV6-5 and TRBJ2-7, with D possibly being TRBD2 (6 bases). Deletions cut 0 bases from V and 5 bases from J, with 14 bases between. The germline gives CDR1 MNHEY, CDR2 SVGAGI. The CDR3 runs 15 residues. The CDR3 region is CASSYSGGTSDEQYF. CDR3 DNA sequence: TGTGCCAGCAGTTACTCGGGGGGAACGTCTGACGAGCAGTACTTC.

The V and J genes are TRBV4-1 and TRBJ1-6, with D tentatively TRBD1 (6 bases). CDR3 length: 16 amino acids. V shed 0 bases and J shed 6 bases, with 12 bases lying between them. Germline CDR1 reads MGHRA; CDR2 reads YSYEKL. CDR3 loop: CASSQEGGQINSPLHF. DNA for the CDR3: TGCGCCAGCAGCCAAGAAGGCGGACAGATTAATTCACCCCTCCACTTT.

This chain uses TRBV5-1 with TRBJ1-1; unclear D gene. This CDR3 contains 13 residues. With 4 bases removed from V and 1 base from J, the gap between germline ends came to 8 bases. From germline, CDR1 is SGHRS and CDR2 YFSETQ. CDR3: CASSLNRNTEAFF. DNA for the CDR3: TGCGCCAGCAGCCTTAACAGGAACACTGAAGCTTTCTTT.

The chain links TRBV19 to TRBJ2-3; the match to TRBD2 covers 9 bases. The CDR3 sequence is 15 residues long. J was trimmed by 2 bases and V by 3 bases; bases with no gene match: 3. Germline values: CDR1 LNHDA, CDR2 SQIVND (reference sequence). The CDR3: CASSIAGGVTDTQYF. CDR3 sequence (DNA): TGTGCCAGTAGTATTGCGGGGGGGGTCACAGATACGCAGTATTTT. Based on the CDR3 plus reference TRBV19 and TRBJ2-3, the full variable domain is DGGITQSPKYLFRKEGQNVTLSCEQNLNHDAMYWYRQDPGQGLRLIYYSQIVNDFQKGDIAEGYSVSREKKESFPLTVTSAQKNPTAFYLCASSIAGGVTDTQYFGPGTRLTVL.

The J gene is TRBJ2-7, the V gene TRBV10-3; TRBD2 might be the D (6 bases). CDR3 length equals 14 residues. The V end lost 6 bases, the J end lost 6 bases, and 18 bases lay between the germline ends. Germline V lookup: CDR1 ENHRY, CDR2 SYGVKD. The CDR3 coding sequence is TGTGCCATCAGGGGGGAGGTAGAGTGGTCCGAGCAGTACTTC. Translated: CAIRGEVEWSEQYF.

This clone was recorded only once. This chain uses TRBV7-3 with TRBJ1-1; D is unresolved. Germline CDR1 is SGHTA and CDR2 is FQGTGA. The CDR3 loop spans 13 amino acids. Deletions cut 4 bases from V and 0 bases from J, with 6 bases between. The CDR3 sequence is CASSSYMNTEAFF. As DNA, the CDR3 is TGTGCCAGCAGCTCATACATGAACACTGAAGCTTTCTTT.

The chain links TRBV6-6 to TRBJ1-4; TRBD1 aligns across 10 bases. With 10 bases clipped from V and 5 bases from J, the junction kept 7 bases outside the gene matches. The CDR3 spans 14 residues. The V gene's germline CDR1 is MNHNY and CDR2 SVGAGI (reference sequence). CDR3 in amino acids: CATRDRGLNEKLFF. CDR3 DNA: TGTGCCACCCGGGACAGGGGATTGAATGAAAAACTGTTTTTT.

V is TRBV6-6 and J is TRBJ2-5, with TRBD1 matching 7 bases. V lost 7 bases and J lost 7; bases outside the gene matches: 12. The CDR3 has 14 residues. Per the germline V gene, CDR1 is MNHNY and CDR2 is SVGAGI (reference sequence). CDR3 coding DNA: TGTGCCAGCACTCTCACAGGGGCTACAGGGACCCAGTACTTC. Its protein product is CASTLTGATGTQYF.

In this sample, this clone turned up a few times. This chain connects TRBV19 to TRBJ1-1; no clear D. With 5 bases removed from V and 1 base from J, the gap between germline ends came to 17 bases. The CDR3 covers 16 residues. The germline V gene has CDR1 LNHDA and CDR2 SQIVND (reference sequence). CDR3 sequence (DNA): TGTGCCAGTAGTCGGCGGGCATTAGGAGAGAACACTGAAGCTTTCTTT. Translation: CASSRRALGENTEAFF.

The CDR3 reads CASSEDTDTQYF. Written as DNA, the CDR3 is TGTGCCAGCAGCGAGGACACAGATACGCAGTATTTT. The chain uses TRBV5-6 and TRBJ2-3, with D hard to call. CDR1 is SGHDT and CDR2 is YYEEEE in the germline V gene. V was trimmed by 4 bases and J by 2 bases, leaving 5 bases between them. The CDR3 consists of 12 residues.

J is TRBJ2-7 and V is TRBV19; possibly TRBD1 for D (5 bases). The V gene lost 5 bases and the J gene lost 2 bases, with 19 bases spanning the gap. Germline V gene data show CDR1 as LNHDA and CDR2 as SQIVND (reference sequence). The CDR3 contains 16 residues. The CDR3 region has the DNA TGTGCCAGTAGTCCCGGTCTGGGGCTGGGAACCTACGAGCAGTACTTC. This codes for CASSPGLGLGTYEQYF. The complete variable domain, with remaining parts taken from reference TRBV19 and TRBJ2-7, reads DGGITQSPKYLFRKEGQNVTLSCEQNLNHDAMYWYRQDPGQGLRLIYYSQIVNDFQKGDIAEGYSVSREKKESFPLTVTSAQKNPTAFYLCASSPGLGLGTYEQYFGPGTRLTVT.

The chain uses TRBV10-3 and TRBJ1-2; 8 nucleotides line up with TRBD1. Trimming removed 3 bases from V and 4 bases from J; junction bases left unmatched: 10. The CDR3 runs to 16 residues. Germline CDR1 is ENHRY and CDR2 is SYGVKD. The CDR3 DNA reads TGTGCCATCAGTGATAAGCAGGGGGCGCGCGGCTATGGCTACACCTTC. Encoded protein: CAISDKQGARGYGYTF.

V is TRBV4-3 and J is TRBJ1-1; maybe TRBD1 (5 bases). V was pared by 1 base and J by 4 bases, with 7 bases between. The CDR3 totals 13 residues. Germline-derived CDR1 and CDR2 are LGHNA and YSLEER. The CDR3 coding sequence is TGCGCCAGCAGCCAAGTACAGGTCACTGAAGCTTTCTTT. It is translated as CASSQVQVTEAFF.

The V gene is TRBV29-1, the J gene TRBJ1-1; no reliable D call. This CDR3 region has 11 residues. Per germline, CDR1 SQVTM and CDR2 ANQGSEA. V lost 5 bases, J lost 5 bases, and 9 bases lay in between. CDR3 residues: CSVLARTEAFF. CDR3 nucleotide sequence: TGCAGCGTTTTAGCGCGGACTGAAGCTTTCTTT. Full variable domain (missing parts from reference TRBV29-1 and TRBJ1-1): SAVISQKPSRDICQRGTSLTIQCQVDSQVTMMFWYRQQPGQSLTLIATANQGSEATYESGFVIDKFPISRPNLTFSTLTVSNMSPEDSSIYLCSVLARTEAFFGQGTRLTVV.

This clone was seen just once. This chain connects TRBV5-6 to TRBJ1-5; a possible D gene is TRBD1 (6 bases). The length of the CDR3 is 13 residues. Germline V gives CDR1 SGHDT, CDR2 YYEEEE. Trimming left V 4 bases short and J 4 bases short, with 9 bases between. The CDR3 region is CASSGQGNQPQHF. The CDR3 DNA sequence: TGTGCCAGCAGCGGGCAGGGGAATCAGCCCCAGCATTTT.

The rearrangement links TRBV5-8 to TRBJ1-1; 9 bases line up with TRBD1. Looked up from germline, CDR1 is SGHTS and CDR2 is YDEGEE. The CDR3 runs 15 residues. With 4 bases clipped from V and 1 base from J, the junction kept 5 bases outside the gene matches. The DNA of the CDR3 is TGTGCCAGCAGCCTGACAGGGGGGACGAACACTGAAGCTTTCTTT. Translated, it gives CASSLTGGTNTEAFF.

The chain employs TRBV7-8 and TRBJ2-2; perhaps TRBD2 as D (5 bases). The germline V gene encodes CDR1 SGHVS and CDR2 FQNEAQ. Deletions cut 0 bases from V and 3 bases from J, with 8 bases between. CDR3 length: 15 amino acids. CDR3 loop: CASSLARADTGELFF. The CDR3 bases are TGTGCCAGCAGCTTAGCGCGGGCAGACACCGGGGAGCTGTTTTTT.

The chain links TRBV4-3 to TRBJ2-3, with 14 bases aligning to TRBD2. Germline V gene data show CDR1 as LGHNA and CDR2 as YSLEER. CDR3 length: 18 residues. Unmatched junction bases numbered 8, after V lost 1 base and J lost 5 bases. In DNA form, the CDR3 reads TGCGCCAGCAGCCAAGTTGCTCCGGGACTAGCGGGGGAAGATACGCAGTATTTT. Translation: CASSQVAPGLAGEDTQYF.

This clone was seen a single time. This chain links TRBV2 with TRBJ1-2; D is undetermined. From germline, CDR1 is SNHLY and CDR2 FYNNEI. This CDR3 spans 14 amino acids. Trimming cost V 7 bases and J 4 bases, with 16 bases left between them. In nucleotides, the CDR3 is TGTGCCAGCAAAGCCGGTGGATCGGGCTATGGCTACACCTTC. Translating gives CASKAGGSGYGYTF.

V and J are TRBV4-3 and TRBJ2-7, with no clear D. CDR3 size: 13 residues. Per germline, CDR1 LGHNA and CDR2 YSLEER. Trimming stripped 2 bases from V and 3 bases from J, with 8 bases between. CDR3 loop: CASSQSQSYEQYF. The CDR3 bases are TGCGCCAGCAGCCAATCACAGAGCTACGAGCAGTACTTC.

The chain employs TRBV7-8 and TRBJ1-1; D gene uncertain. Trimming left V 1 base short and J 1 base short, with 13 bases between. CDR1 is SGHVS and CDR2 is FQNEAQ in the germline V gene. The CDR3 is 16 amino acids. The CDR3 spells CASSLGAGLQNTEAFF. The CDR3 coding sequence is TGTGCCAGCAGCTTAGGAGCGGGATTGCAGAACACTGAAGCTTTCTTT.

The sample holds a few counts of this clone. The rearrangement uses TRBV7-2 and TRBJ1-6; D is uncertain. The germline gives CDR1 SGHTA, CDR2 FQGNSA. The CDR3 contains 15 residues. V shed 2 bases and J shed 5 bases, with 10 bases lying between them. The CDR3 nucleotides read TGTGCCAGCAGCTTATCTCCCGGGAATAATTCACCCCTCCACTTT. It yields the protein CASSLSPGNNSPLHF.

The chain carries TRBV11-2 and TRBJ2-7; a weak D match, TRBD2 (5 bases). Germline values: CDR1 SGHAT, CDR2 FQNNGV. With 5 bases removed from V and 0 bases from J, the gap between germline ends came to 14 bases. The CDR3 covers 15 residues. CDR3 bases: TGTGCCAGCAGCCATGAACAAGGGAGCTCCTACGAGCAGTACTTC. As protein: CASSHEQGSSYEQYF. The complete variable domain, with remaining parts taken from reference TRBV11-2 and TRBJ2-7, reads EAGVAQSPRYKIIEKRQSVAFWCNPISGHATLYWYQQILGQGPKLLIQFQNNGVVDDSQLPKDRFSAERLKGVDSTLKIQPAKLEDSAVYLCASSHEQGSSYEQYFGPGTRLTVT.

For the CDR3, the DNA is TGTGCCAGCTCGTCGGGACAGTCTAATGAAAAACTGTTTTTT. It is translated as CASSSGQSNEKLFF. The V call is TRBV18, the J call TRBJ1-4; 7 bases line up with TRBD1. The CDR3 loop spans 14 amino acids. The germline V gene has CDR1 KGHSH and CDR2 LQKENI. V lost 6 bases, J lost 3 bases, and 4 bases stayed unmatched. The full variable domain, rest sourced from reference TRBV18 and TRBJ1-4, is NAGVMQNPRHLVRRRGQEARLRCSPMKGHSHVYWYRQLPEEGLKFMVYLQKENIIDESGMPKERFSAEFPKEGPSILRIQQVVRGDSAAYFCASSSGQSNEKLFFGSGTQLSVL.

The chain combines TRBV7-6 with TRBJ1-6, with TRBD1 matching 9 bases. With V trimmed by 1 base and J by 8 bases, 3 bases remained unmatched. Germline-derived CDR1 and CDR2 are SGHVS and FNYEAQ. CDR3 size: 15 residues. The chain's CDR3 is CASSLVGQGDSPLHF. CDR3 sequence (DNA): TGTGCCAGCAGCTTAGTGGGACAGGGTGATTCACCCCTCCACTTT.

This sequence joins TRBV2 and TRBJ1-2; 7 bases fit TRBD1. The CDR3 contains 14 residues. Looked up from germline, CDR1 is SNHLY and CDR2 is FYNNEI. V lost 7 bases to trimming and J lost 4 bases; unmatched junction nucleotides: 9. The CDR3 DNA sequence: TGTGCCAGCATGGGGACAGAAACCTCCTATGGCTACACCTTC. It encodes CASMGTETSYGYTF.

The J gene is TRBJ2-7, the V gene TRBV2; possibly TRBD1 for D (5 bases). Between the trimmed V and J ends, which lost 6 bases and 1 base, there was a span of 13 bases. CDR1 is SNHLY, CDR2 FYNNEI, per germline. The CDR3 covers 14 residues. The CDR3 DNA reads TGTGCCAGCAGGGACAAGAGTACATCCTACGAGCAGTACTTC. As protein: CASRDKSTSYEQYF.

The chain recombines TRBV15 with TRBJ1-1; 9 nucleotides align to TRBD1. Per the germline V gene, CDR1 is LNHNV and CDR2 is YYDKDF (reference sequence). The CDR3 covers 14 residues. The V and J ends lost 7 bases and 4 bases, in that order; junction bases with no gene match: 7. The CDR3: CATIPDRGVTEAFF. The CDR3, as DNA: TGTGCCACCATTCCGGACAGGGGTGTCACTGAAGCTTTCTTT.

V and J are TRBV7-9 and TRBJ1-1; 7 bases map to TRBD1. Germline assignment: CDR1 SEHNR and CDR2 FQNEAQ (reference sequence). V dropped 4 bases and J dropped 8; count of bases not matched to a gene: 10. The CDR3 length is 14 residues. The CDR3 spells CASSSFVEGAEAFF. The CDR3 bases are TGTGCCAGCAGCTCCTTTGTAGAGGGGGCGGAAGCTTTCTTT.

The genes are TRBV7-8 and TRBJ2-7, with TRBD2 matching 9 bases. This CDR3 is 15 amino acids long. CDR1 is SGHVS and CDR2 is FQNEAQ in the germline V gene. J gave up 0 bases and V 4 bases, and 4 bases lay outside the gene matches. The DNA of the CDR3 is TGTGCCAGCAGCTCTAGCGGGGTGAGCTCCTACGAGCAGTACTTC. Its translation is CASSSSGVSSYEQYF.